This TCR beta chain stems from a study of shared T cell receptors in the human thymus. This clone was recorded only once. Some clones are missing from TCRdb's copy, which holds only in-frame ones; the method was immunoSEQ multiplex PCR. The sample yields hundreds of thousands of clones, about 90% seen once. The CDR3 sequence is 16 residues long. The J segment lost 10 bases and the V segment lost 0 bases, leaving 12 bases of the junction unmatched. The germline CDR1 and CDR2 sequences are LGHNA and YSLEER. These data were likewise used in another study, on human thymus T cells. Per that study: Serving as donors were healthy Finnish infants, each of whom was having open corrective surgery for congenital heart defects. The source of the thymus tissue was resections taken during corrective heart surgery. Blood and thymic repertoires both appeared biased in V and J gene usage. Related studies noted strongly shared thymic repertoires across unrelated people.

Sequences were obtained from thymocytes. This chain joins TRBV4-3 and TRBJ1-1, with TRBD1 matching over 9 bases. This clonotype was sampled from a boy younger than two with a congenital heart defect. CDR3 amino acids: CASSQDFRGTGRGAFF. CDR3 DNA sequence: TGCGCCAGCAGCCAAGATTTTAGGGGGACAGGGCGTGGAGCTTTCTTT.